This T cell receptor beta chain is drawn from a study of cytomegalovirus exposure and HLA in healthy donors. Note on this clone: Its antigen is unknown.

Overall study results and limits: Diagnosis of cytomegalovirus status made by the classifier reportedly showed high specificity and sensitivity.

J lost 2 bases, V lost 1 base, and 8 bases had no gene match. This CDR3 contains 17 residues. Germline CDR1 is SGHAT and CDR2 is FQNNGV. The assay was immunoSEQ multiplex PCR, and TCRdb's table has in-frame clones only and misses some. The sample records 150,000 to 200,000 clones, approximately 84% being singletons. While the first cohort had 600 to 750 subjects, the donors belonged to the separate validation cohort of about 120 subjects. This chain links TRBV11-2 with TRBJ2-7; 10 bases agree with TRBD2. Sequencing used PBMCs. The sequence came from a man in his late teens or twenties in good health and CMV-seropositive. CDR3 nucleotides: TGTGCCAGCAGCTTAGCTCCCGGGGGACTAGCGACCTACGAGCAGTACTTC. The encoded protein is CASSLAPGGLATYEQYF.